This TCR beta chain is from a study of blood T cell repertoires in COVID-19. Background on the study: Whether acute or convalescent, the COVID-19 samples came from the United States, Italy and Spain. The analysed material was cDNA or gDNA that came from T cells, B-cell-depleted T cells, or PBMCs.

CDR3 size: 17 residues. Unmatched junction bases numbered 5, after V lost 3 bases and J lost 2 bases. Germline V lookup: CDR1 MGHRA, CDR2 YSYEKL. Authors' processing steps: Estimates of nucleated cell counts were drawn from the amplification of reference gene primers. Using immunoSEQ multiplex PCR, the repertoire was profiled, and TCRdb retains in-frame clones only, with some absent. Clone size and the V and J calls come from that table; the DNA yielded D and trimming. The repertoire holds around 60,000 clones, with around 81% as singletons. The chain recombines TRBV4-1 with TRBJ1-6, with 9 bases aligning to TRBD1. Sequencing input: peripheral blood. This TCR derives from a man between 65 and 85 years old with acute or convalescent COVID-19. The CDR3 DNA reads TGCGCCAGCAGCCAGTTGACAGGGGGTACCTATAATTCACCCCTCCACTTT. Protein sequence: CASSQLTGGTYNSPLHF.